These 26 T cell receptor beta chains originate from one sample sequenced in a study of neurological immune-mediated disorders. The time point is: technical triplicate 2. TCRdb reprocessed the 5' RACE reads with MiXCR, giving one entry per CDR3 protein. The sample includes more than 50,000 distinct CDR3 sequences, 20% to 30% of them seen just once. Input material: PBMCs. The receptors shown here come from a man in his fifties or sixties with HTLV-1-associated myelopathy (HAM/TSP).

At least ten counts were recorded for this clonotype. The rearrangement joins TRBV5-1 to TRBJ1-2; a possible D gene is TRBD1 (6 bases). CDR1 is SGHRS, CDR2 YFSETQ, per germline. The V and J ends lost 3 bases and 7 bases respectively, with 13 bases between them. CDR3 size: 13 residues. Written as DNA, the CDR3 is TGCGCCAGCAGCTACCCTGGACAGTCTGGCTACACCTTC. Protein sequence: CASSYPGQSGYTF.

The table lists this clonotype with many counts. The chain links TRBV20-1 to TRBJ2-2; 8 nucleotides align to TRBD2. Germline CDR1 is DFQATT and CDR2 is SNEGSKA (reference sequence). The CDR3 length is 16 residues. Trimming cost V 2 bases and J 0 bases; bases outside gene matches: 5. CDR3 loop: CSARNSGKTNTGELFF. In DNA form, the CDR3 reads TGCAGTGCTAGAAATAGCGGGAAAACGAACACCGGGGAGCTGTTTTTT.

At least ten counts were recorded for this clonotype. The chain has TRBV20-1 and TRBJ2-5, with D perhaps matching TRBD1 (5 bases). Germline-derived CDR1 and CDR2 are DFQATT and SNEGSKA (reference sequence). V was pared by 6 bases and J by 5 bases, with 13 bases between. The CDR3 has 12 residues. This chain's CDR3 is CSAPSGPETQYF. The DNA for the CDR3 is TGCAGTGCACCGTCAGGGCCCGAGACCCAGTACTTC.

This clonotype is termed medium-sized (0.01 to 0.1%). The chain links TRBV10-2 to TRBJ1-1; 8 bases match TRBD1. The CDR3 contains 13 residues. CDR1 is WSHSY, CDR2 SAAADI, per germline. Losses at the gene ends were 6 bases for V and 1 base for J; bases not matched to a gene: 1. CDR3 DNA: TGCGCCAGCAGGGACAGGGAGAACACTGAAGCTTTCTTT. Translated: CASRDRENTEAFF.

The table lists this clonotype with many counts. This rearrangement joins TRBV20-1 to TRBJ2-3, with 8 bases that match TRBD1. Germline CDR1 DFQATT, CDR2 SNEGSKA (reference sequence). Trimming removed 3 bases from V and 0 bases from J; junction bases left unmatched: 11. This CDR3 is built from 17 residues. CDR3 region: CSASRQGALGSTDTQYF. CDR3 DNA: TGCAGTGCTAGCCGCCAGGGGGCTCTAGGTAGCACAGATACGCAGTATTTT.

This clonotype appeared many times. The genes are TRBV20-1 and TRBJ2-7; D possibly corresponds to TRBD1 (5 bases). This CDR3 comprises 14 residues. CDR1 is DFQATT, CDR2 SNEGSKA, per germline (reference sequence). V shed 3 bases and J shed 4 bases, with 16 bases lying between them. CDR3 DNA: TGCAGTGCTAGTCTGGGGCGGAAGATTTACGAGCAGTACTTC. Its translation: CSASLGRKIYEQYF.

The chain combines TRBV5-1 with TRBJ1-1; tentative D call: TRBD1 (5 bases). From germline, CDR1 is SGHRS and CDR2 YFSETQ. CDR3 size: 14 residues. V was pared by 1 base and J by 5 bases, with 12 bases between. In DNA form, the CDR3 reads TGCGCCAGCAGCTTGAATTTCAGGGATACTGAAGCTTTCTTT. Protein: CASSLNFRDTEAFF.

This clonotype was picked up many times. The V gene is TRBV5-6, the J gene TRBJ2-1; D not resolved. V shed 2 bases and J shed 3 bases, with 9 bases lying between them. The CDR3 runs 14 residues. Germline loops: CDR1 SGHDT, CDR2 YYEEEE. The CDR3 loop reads CASSLTGNYNEQFF. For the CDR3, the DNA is TGTGCCAGCAGCTTAACTGGGAACTACAATGAGCAGTTCTTC.

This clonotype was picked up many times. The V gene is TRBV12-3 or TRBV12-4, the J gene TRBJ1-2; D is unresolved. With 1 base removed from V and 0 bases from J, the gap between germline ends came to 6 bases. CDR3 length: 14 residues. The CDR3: CASSLDPPNYGYTF. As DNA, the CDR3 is TGTGCCAGCAGTTTAGATCCCCCTAACTATGGCTACACCTTC.

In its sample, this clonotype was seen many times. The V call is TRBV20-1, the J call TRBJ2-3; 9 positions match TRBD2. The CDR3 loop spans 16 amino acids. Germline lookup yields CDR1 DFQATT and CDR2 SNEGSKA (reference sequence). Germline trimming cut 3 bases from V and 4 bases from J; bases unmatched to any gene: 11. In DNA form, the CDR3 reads TGCAGTGCTAGTCCCTCGTTAGCGGGAGTCCCAGATACGCAGTATTTT. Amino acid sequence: CSASPSLAGVPDTQYF.

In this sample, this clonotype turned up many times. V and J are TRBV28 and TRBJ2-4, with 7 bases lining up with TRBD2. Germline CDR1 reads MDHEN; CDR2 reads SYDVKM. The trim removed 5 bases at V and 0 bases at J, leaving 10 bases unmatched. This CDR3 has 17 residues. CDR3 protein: CASSLPRGGVAKNIQYF. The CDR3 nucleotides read TGTGCCAGCAGTCTCCCCCGGGGAGGGGTAGCCAAAAACATTCAGTACTTC.

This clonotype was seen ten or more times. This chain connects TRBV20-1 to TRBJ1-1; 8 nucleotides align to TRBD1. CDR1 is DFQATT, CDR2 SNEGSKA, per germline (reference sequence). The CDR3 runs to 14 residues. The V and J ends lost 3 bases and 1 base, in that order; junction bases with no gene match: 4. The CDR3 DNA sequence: TGCAGTGCTAGTCTAGGGACAGGGAACACTGAAGCTTTCTTT. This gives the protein CSASLGTGNTEAFF.

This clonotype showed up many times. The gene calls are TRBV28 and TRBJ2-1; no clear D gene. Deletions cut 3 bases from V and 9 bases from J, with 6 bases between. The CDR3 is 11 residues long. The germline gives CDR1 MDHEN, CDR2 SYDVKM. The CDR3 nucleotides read TGTGCCAGCAGTTTTATGGGTGAGCAGTTCTTC. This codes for CASSFMGEQFF.

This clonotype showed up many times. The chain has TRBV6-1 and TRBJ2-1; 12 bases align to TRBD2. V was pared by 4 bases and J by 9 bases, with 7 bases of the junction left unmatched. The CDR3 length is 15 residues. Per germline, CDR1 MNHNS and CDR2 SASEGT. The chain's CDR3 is CASSGWTSGIGEQFF. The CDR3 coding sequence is TGTGCCAGCAGTGGGTGGACTAGCGGGATCGGTGAGCAGTTCTTC.

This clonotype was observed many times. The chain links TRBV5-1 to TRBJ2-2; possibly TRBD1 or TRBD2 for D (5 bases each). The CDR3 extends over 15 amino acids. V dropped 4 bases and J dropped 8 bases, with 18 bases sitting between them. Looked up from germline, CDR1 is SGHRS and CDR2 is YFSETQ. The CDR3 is CASSLYRDPAGELFF. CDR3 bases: TGCGCCAGCAGCCTCTACCGGGACCCGGCAGGGGAGCTGTTTTTT.

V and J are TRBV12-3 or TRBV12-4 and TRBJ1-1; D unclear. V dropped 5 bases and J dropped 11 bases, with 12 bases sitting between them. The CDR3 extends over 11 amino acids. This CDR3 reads CASSQQLGAFF. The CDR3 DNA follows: TGTGCCAGCAGTCAACAATTGGGGGCTTTCTTT.

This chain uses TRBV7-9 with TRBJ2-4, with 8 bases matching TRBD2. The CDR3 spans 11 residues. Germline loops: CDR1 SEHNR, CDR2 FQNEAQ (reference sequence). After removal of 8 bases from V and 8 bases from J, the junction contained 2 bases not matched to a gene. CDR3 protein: CASGREDIQYF. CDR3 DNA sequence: TGTGCCAGCGGGCGGGAGGACATTCAGTACTTC.

In DNA, the CDR3 is TGCAGTGCTAGAACGGGGTTGCCCGGGGCCCAGTACTTC. Translating gives CSARTGLPGAQYF. V usage is TRBV20-1 and J usage is TRBJ2-5; D possibly corresponds to TRBD2 (5 bases). The CDR3 loop spans 13 amino acids. Trimming pared 2 bases from V and 9 bases from J, leaving 16 bases between. Germline values: CDR1 DFQATT, CDR2 SNEGSKA (reference sequence).

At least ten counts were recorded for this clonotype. This CDR3 reads CASSFLGDEAFF. The CDR3 DNA reads TGTGCCAGCAGTTTTCTAGGGGATGAAGCTTTCTTT. The rearrangement uses TRBV12-3 or TRBV12-4 and TRBJ1-1, with TRBD1 as a possible D gene (5 bases). The CDR3 is 12 amino acids. V was shortened by 3 bases and J by 7 bases, with 9 bases between the two germline ends.

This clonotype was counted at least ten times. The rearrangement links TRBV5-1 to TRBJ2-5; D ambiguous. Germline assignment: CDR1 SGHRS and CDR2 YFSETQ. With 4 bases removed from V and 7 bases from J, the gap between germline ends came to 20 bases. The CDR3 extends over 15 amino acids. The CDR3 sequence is CASSPRDTALGTQYF. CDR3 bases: TGCGCCAGCAGCCCGAGAGACACGGCTTTGGGGACCCAGTACTTC.

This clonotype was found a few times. This CDR3 is CASSQDYQAYTF. The CDR3 coding sequence is TGTGCCAGCAGCCAAGATTATCAGGCCTACACCTTC. V and J are TRBV3-1 and TRBJ1-2; D remains ambiguous. Germline loops: CDR1 LGHDT, CDR2 YNNKEL (reference sequence). Trimming stripped 0 bases from V and 10 bases from J, with 9 bases between. CDR3 length equals 12 residues.

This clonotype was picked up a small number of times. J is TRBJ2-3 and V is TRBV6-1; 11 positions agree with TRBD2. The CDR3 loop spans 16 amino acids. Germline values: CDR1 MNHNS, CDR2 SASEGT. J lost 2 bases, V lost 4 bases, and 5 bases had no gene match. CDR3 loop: CASSGGLAGPTDTQYF. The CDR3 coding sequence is TGTGCCAGCAGTGGCGGACTAGCGGGCCCCACAGATACGCAGTATTTT.

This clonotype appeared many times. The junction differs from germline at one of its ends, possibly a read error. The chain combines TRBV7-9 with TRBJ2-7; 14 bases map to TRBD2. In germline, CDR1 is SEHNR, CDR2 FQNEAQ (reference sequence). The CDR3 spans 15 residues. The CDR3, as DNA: TGTGCCAGCAGCTTCAACCAAGGACTAGCGGGAGGTTCACACTTC. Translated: CASSFNQGLAGGSHF.

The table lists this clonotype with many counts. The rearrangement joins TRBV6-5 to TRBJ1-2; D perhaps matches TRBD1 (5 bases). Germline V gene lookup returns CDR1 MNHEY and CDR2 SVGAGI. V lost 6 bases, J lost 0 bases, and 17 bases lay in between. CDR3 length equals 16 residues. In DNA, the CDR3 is TGTGCCAGCAGCTTAGAGAAACGACAGACTAACTATGGCTACACCTTC. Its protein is CASSLEKRQTNYGYTF.

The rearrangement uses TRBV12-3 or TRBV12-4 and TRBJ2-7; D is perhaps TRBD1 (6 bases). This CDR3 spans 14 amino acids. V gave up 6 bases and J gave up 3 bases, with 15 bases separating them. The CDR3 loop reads CASSHRVKRYEQYF. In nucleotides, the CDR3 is TGTGCCAGCAGCCACAGGGTTAAGCGCTACGAGCAGTACTTC.

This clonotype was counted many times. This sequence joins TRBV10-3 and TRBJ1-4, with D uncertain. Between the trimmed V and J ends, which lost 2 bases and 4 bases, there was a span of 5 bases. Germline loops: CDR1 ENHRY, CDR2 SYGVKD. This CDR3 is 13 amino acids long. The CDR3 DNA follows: TGTGCCATCAGTGAGGGTAGTAATGAAAAACTGTTTTTT. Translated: CAISEGSNEKLFF.